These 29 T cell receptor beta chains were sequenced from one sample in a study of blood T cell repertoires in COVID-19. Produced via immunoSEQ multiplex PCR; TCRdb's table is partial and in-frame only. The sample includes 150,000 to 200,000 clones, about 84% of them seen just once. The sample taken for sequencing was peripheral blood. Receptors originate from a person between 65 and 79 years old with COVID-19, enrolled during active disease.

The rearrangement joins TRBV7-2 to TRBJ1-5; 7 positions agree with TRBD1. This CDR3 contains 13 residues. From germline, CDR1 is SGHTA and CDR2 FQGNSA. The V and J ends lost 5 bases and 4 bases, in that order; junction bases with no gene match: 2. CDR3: CASSGTVNQPQHF. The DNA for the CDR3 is TGTGCCAGCAGCGGGACAGTGAATCAGCCCCAGCATTTT.

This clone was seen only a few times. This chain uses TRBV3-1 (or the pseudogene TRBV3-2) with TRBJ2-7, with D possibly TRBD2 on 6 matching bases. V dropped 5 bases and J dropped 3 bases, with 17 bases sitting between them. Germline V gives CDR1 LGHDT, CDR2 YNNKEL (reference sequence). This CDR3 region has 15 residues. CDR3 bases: TGTGCCAGCAGCTCCCAGGCGGGACGAGGCTACGAGCAGTACTTC. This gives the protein CASSSQAGRGYEQYF.

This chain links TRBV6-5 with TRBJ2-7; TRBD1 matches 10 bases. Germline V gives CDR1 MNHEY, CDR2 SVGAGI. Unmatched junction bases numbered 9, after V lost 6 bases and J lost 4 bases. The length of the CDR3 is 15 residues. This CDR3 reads CASSPTGQGLYEQYF. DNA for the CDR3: TGTGCCAGCAGCCCCACGGGACAGGGGTTGTACGAGCAGTACTTC.

The CDR3 nucleotides read TGTGCCAGTAGTATAGCTCCTCCTAGCGGGAGGGCCCTCTACAATGAGCAGTTCTTC. The encoded protein is CASSIAPPSGRALYNEQFF. The rearrangement links TRBV19 to TRBJ2-1; 12 bases match TRBD2. V shed 1 base and J 3 bases; nucleotides not matched to a gene: 10. CDR3 length: 19 amino acids. Germline V gene sequence: CDR1 LNHDA, CDR2 SQIVND (reference sequence). The full variable domain, its missing parts supplied by reference TRBV19 and TRBJ2-1, is DGGITQSPKYLFRKEGQNVTLSCEQNLNHDAMYWYRQDPGQGLRLIYYSQIVNDFQKGDIAEGYSVSREKKESFPLTVTSAQKNPTAFYLCASSIAPPSGRALYNEQFFGPGTRLTVL.

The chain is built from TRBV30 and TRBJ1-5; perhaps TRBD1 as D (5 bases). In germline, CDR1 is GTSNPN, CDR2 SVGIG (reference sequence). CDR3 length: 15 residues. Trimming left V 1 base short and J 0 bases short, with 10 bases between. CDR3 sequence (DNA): TGTGCCTGGAGTGGCGTGGGGGGTAGCAATCAGCCCCAGCATTTT. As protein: CAWSGVGGSNQPQHF.

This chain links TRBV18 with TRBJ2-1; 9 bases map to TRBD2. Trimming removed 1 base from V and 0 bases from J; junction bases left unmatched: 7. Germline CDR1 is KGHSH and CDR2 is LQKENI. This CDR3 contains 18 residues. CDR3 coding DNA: TGTGCCAGCTCACCACATGCGGGGGGGATCAGCTCCTACAATGAGCAGTTCTTC. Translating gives CASSPHAGGISSYNEQFF.

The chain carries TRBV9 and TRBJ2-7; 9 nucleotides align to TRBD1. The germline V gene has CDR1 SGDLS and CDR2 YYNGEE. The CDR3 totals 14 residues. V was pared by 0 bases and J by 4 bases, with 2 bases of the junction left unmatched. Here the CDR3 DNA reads TGTGCCAGCAGCGTAGGGGACAGGGTTTACGAGCAGTACTTC. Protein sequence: CASSVGDRVYEQYF.

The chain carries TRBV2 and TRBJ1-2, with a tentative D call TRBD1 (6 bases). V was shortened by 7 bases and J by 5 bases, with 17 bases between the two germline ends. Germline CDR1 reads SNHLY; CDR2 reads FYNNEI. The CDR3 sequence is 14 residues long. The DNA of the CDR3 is TGTGCCAGCACCGTGTGGGGACAACTTTATGGCTACACCTTC. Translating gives CASTVWGQLYGYTF.

The DNA of the CDR3 is TGCGCCAGCAGCGCGGGGACAGGCGACAATCAGCCCCAGCATTTT. Translation gives CASSAGTGDNQPQHF. This sequence joins TRBV5-1 and TRBJ1-5; 8 bases are a match to TRBD1. CDR3 length: 15 residues. The germline V gene has CDR1 SGHRS and CDR2 YFSETQ. Trimming took 4 bases from V and 3 from J; bases not matched to a gene: 6.

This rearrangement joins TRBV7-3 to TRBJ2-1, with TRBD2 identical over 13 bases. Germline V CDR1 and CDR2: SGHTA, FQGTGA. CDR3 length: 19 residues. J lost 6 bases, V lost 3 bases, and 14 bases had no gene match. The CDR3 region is CASSLRGPGLAGSGNEQFF. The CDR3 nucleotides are TGTGCCAGCAGCTTGAGGGGACCGGGACTAGCGGGATCTGGCAATGAGCAGTTCTTC.

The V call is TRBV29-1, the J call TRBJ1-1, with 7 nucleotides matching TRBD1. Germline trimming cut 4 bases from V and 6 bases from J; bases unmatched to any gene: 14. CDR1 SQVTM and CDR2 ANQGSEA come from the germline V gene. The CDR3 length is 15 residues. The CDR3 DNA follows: TGCAGCGTTGGTGGGGCGGGACAGCGACTTGCTGAAGCTTTCTTT. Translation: CSVGGAGQRLAEAFF.

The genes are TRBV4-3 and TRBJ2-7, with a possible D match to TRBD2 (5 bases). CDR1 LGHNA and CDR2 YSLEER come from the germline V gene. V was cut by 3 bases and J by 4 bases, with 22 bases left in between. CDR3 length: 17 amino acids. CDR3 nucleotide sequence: TGCGCCAGCAGCCACAAGGAGCGGATCCCCGGGGTTTACGAGCAGTACTTC. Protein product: CASSHKERIPGVYEQYF.

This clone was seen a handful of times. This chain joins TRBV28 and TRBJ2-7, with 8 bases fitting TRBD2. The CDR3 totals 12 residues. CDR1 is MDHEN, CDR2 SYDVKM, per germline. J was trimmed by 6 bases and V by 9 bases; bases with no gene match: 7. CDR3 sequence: CASMTSAGEQYF. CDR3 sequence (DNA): TGTGCCAGTATGACTAGCGCCGGCGAGCAGTACTTC.

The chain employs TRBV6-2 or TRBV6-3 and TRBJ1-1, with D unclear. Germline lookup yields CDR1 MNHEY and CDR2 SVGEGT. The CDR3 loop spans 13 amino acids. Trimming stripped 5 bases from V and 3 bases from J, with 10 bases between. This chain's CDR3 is CASSPLPDTEAFF. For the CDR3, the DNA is TGTGCCAGCAGTCCCCTGCCGGACACTGAAGCTTTCTTT.

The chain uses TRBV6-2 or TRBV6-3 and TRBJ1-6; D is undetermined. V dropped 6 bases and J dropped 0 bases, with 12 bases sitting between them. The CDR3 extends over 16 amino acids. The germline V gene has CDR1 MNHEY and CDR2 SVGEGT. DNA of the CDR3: TGTGCCAGCAGCCTCCCACAGAGCTCCTATAATTCACCCCTCCACTTT. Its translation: CASSLPQSSYNSPLHF.

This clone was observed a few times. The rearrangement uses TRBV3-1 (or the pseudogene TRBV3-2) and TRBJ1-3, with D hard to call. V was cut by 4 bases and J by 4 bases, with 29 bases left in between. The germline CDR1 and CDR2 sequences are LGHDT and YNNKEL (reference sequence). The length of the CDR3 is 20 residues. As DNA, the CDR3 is TGTGCCAGCAGCCCACACAAGCAAGACGCCGACTTCGCGTCGGGAAACACCATATATTTT. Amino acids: CASSPHKQDADFASGNTIYF.

Here the CDR3 reads CATSRPGQLTYEQYF. The CDR3 nucleotides read TGTGCCACCAGCAGACCGGGACAGCTAACCTACGAGCAGTACTTC. J is TRBJ2-7 and V is TRBV15; 7 bases are a match to TRBD1. The ends lost 2 bases at V and 2 bases at J; junction bases unmatched: 6. Germline V gene lookup returns CDR1 LNHNV and CDR2 YYDKDF (reference sequence). The length of the CDR3 is 15 residues.

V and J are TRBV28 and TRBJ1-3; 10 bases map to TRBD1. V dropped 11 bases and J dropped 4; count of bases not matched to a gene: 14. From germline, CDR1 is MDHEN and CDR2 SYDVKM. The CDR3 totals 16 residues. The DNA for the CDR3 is TGTGCCTCCCAGGGCCCAGACAGGGGGCCAGGAAACACCATATATTTT. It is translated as CASQGPDRGPGNTIYF.

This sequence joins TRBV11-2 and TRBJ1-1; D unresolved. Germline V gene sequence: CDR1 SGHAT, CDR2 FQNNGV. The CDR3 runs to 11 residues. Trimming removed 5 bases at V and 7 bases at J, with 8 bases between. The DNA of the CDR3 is TGTGCCAGCAGCGCGGAGTTTGAAGCTTTCTTT. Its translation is CASSAEFEAFF.

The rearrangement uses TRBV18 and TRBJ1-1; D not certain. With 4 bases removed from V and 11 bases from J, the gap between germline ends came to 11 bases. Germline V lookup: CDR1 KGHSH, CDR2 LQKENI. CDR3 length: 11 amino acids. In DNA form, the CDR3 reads TGTGCCAGCTCACGCGGAGACGGTGCTTTCTTT. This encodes CASSRGDGAFF.

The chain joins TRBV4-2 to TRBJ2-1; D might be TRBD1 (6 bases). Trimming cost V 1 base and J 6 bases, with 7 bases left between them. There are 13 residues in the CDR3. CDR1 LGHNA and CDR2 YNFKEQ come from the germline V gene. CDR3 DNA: TGTGCCAGCAGCCAAGGGACAGCCAATGAGCAGTTCTTC. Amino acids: CASSQGTANEQFF.

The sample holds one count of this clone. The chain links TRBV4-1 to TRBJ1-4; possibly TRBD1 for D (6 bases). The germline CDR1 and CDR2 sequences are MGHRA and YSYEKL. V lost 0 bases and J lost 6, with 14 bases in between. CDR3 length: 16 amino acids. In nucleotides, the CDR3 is TGCGCCAGCAGCCAAGAGGGGGGGGCGGAAGATGAAAAACTGTTTTTT. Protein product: CASSQEGGAEDEKLFF.

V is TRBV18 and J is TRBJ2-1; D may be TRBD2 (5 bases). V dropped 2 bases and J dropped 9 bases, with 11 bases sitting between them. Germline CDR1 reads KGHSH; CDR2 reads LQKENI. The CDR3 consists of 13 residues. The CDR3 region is CASSPSGSPEQFF. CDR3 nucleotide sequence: TGTGCCAGCTCACCATCGGGGAGCCCTGAGCAGTTCTTC.

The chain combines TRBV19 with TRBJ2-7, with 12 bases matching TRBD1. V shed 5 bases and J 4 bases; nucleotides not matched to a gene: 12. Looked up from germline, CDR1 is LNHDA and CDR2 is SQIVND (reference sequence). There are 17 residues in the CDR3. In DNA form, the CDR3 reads TGTGCCAGTAGTTTTCACACCGGGACAGGGGGCTGGTACGAGCAGTACTTC. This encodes CASSFHTGTGGWYEQYF.

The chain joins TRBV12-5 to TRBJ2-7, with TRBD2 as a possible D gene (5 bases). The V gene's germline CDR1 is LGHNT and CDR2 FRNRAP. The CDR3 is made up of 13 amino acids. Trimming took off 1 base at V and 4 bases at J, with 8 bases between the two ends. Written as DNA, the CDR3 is TGTGCTAGTGGTTTGGGACTAAGTTACGAGCAGTACTTC. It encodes CASGLGLSYEQYF.

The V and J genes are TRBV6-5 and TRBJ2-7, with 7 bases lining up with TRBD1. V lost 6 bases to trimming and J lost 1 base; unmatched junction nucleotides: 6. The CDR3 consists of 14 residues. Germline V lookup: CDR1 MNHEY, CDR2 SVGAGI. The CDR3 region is CASRTDRVSYEQYF. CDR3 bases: TGTGCCAGCAGAACCGACAGGGTTTCCTACGAGCAGTACTTC.

Written as DNA, the CDR3 is TGTGCCATCAGCGACCCAGGACTGGACGCTTTCTTT. Translating it yields CAISDPGLDAFF. This chain joins TRBV10-3 and TRBJ1-1, with no clear D. V gave up 6 bases and J gave up 11 bases, with 16 bases separating them. Germline-derived CDR1 and CDR2 are ENHRY and SYGVKD. The CDR3 extends over 12 amino acids.

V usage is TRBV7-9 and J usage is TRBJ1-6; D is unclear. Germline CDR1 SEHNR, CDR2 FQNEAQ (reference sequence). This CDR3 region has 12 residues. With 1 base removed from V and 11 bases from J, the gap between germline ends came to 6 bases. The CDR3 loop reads CASSLVHPPLHF. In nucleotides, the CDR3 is TGTGCCAGCAGCTTAGTTCATCCACCCCTCCACTTT. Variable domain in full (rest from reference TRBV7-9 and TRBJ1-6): DTGVSQNPRHKITKRGQNVTFRCDPISEHNRLYWYRQTLGQGPEFLTYFQNEAQLEKSRLLSDRFSAERPKGSFSTLEIQRTEQGDSAMYLCASSLVHPPLHFGNGTRLTVT.

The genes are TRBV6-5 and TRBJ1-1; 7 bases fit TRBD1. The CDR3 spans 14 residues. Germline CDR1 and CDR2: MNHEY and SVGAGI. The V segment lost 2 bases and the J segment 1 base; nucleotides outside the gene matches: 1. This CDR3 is CASSYGTENTEAFF. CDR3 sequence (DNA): TGTGCCAGCAGTTACGGGACAGAGAACACTGAAGCTTTCTTT.